The 20 T cell receptor beta chains below were found in one sample sequenced in a study of T-cell reconstitution after alpha-beta-depleted transplantation in children. Preparing the TCRbeta library involved the use of unique molecular identifiers. TCRdb re-called the PCR reads through MiXCR, storing one row per CDR3 protein. Of about 230,000 distinct CDR3 sequences in the sample, 9.7% were seen once. The sequencing used PBMCs from the stem cell graft donor, collected from the stem cell graft. All receptors come from a human donor who donated a stem cell graft to a child with SCID.

This clonotype showed up many times. The chain links TRBV4-1 to TRBJ2-3; 7 nucleotides agree with TRBD1. This CDR3 contains 16 residues. Germline V gene lookup returns CDR1 MGHRA and CDR2 YSYEKL. After removal of 6 bases from V and 3 bases from J, the junction contained 12 bases not matched to a gene. CDR3 region: CASRAGQAWGTDTQYF. The CDR3 nucleotides read TGCGCCAGCAGGGCAGGACAGGCCTGGGGTACAGATACGCAGTATTTT.

This clonotype occurred a few times. This rearrangement joins TRBV7-2 to TRBJ2-1, with TRBD1 matching 8 bases. V lost 2 bases to trimming and J lost 6 bases; unmatched junction nucleotides: 6. Germline CDR1 SGHTA, CDR2 FQGNSA. The length of the CDR3 is 15 residues. CDR3 sequence reads: CASSLQGQVPNEQFF. The CDR3 DNA is TGTGCCAGCAGCTTACAGGGACAGGTTCCCAATGAGCAGTTCTTC.

Ten or more counts support this clonotype. The chain recombines TRBV5-1 with TRBJ1-1, with D hard to call. Per the germline V gene, CDR1 is SGHRS and CDR2 is YFSETQ. This CDR3 has 13 amino acids. The ends were cut back, 0 bases at V and 6 bases at J, with 9 bases in the middle. The CDR3 DNA is TGCGCCAGCAGCTTGGATGGCTATTCTGAAGCTTTCTTT. It codes for CASSLDGYSEAFF.

This clonotype showed up just a few times. This sequence joins TRBV12-3 or TRBV12-4 and TRBJ2-7; D is possibly TRBD2 (6 bases). Trimming pared 6 bases from V and 2 bases from J, leaving 17 bases between. The CDR3 is 15 residues long. The CDR3 sequence is CASSEEGSGPYEQYF. The CDR3 DNA is TGTGCCAGCAGCGAGGAGGGTAGCGGACCCTACGAGCAGTACTTC.

This clonotype came up many times. The chain uses TRBV28 and TRBJ2-7; D is possibly TRBD2 (5 bases). The germline V and J ends were trimmed by 5 bases and 0 bases, with 14 bases remaining between them. The CDR3 is 15 residues long. Germline CDR1 and CDR2: MDHEN and SYDVKM. The CDR3 loop is CASSLREPSSYEQYF. CDR3 sequence (DNA): TGTGCCAGCAGTCTAAGGGAGCCGAGCTCCTACGAGCAGTACTTC. Full variable domain (rest looked up from reference TRBV28 and TRBJ2-7): DVKVTQSSRYLVKRTGEKVFLECVQDMDHENMFWYRQDPGLGLRLIYFSYDVKMKEKGDIPEGYSVSREKKERFSLILESASTNQTSMYLCASSLREPSSYEQYFGPGTRLTVT.

This chain connects TRBV5-6 to TRBJ1-4; no definite D call. The CDR3 totals 17 residues. The V gene's germline CDR1 is SGHDT and CDR2 YYEEEE. Trimming pared 4 bases from V and 5 bases from J, leaving 21 bases between. The CDR3, as DNA: TGTGCCAGCAGCCGCCCGGGTCTACGGGCTAAAAATGAAAAACTGTTTTTT. Its translation is CASSRPGLRAKNEKLFF.

This clonotype has ten or more counts. The chain is built from TRBV5-1 and TRBJ2-3, with TRBD2 identical over 14 bases. Germline V gene lookup returns CDR1 SGHRS and CDR2 YFSETQ. This CDR3 is built from 16 residues. The J segment lost 5 bases and the V segment lost 4 bases, leaving 6 bases of the junction unmatched. CDR3 nucleotide sequence: TGCGCCAGCAGCAGCCACGGACTAGCGGGGGGAGATACGCAGTATTTT. Protein: CASSSHGLAGGDTQYF.

This clonotype was seen repeatedly, ten times or more. This sequence joins TRBV5-5 and TRBJ1-4; D gene ambiguous. Germline loops: CDR1 SGHKS, CDR2 YYEKEE (reference sequence). Trimming cost V 0 bases and J 5 bases, with 11 bases left between them. The CDR3 is made up of 15 amino acids. The CDR3 DNA reads as TGTGCCAGCAGCTTGGGAGATGCCACAAATGAAAAACTGTTTTTT. The encoded protein is CASSLGDATNEKLFF.

This clonotype has a count of ten or more. The V and J genes are TRBV5-1 and TRBJ2-5, with 14 bases aligning to TRBD2. Unmatched junction bases numbered 2, after V lost 0 bases and J lost 1 base. The CDR3 covers 17 residues. Looked up from germline, CDR1 is SGHRS and CDR2 is YFSETQ. CDR3 sequence: CASSLGGTSGGQETQYF. CDR3 coding DNA: TGCGCCAGCAGCTTGGGGGGGACTAGCGGGGGCCAAGAGACCCAGTACTTC.

This clonotype was seen ten or more times. The J gene is TRBJ1-2, the V gene TRBV4-3; perhaps TRBD1 as D (5 bases). The germline V gene has CDR1 LGHNA and CDR2 YSLEER. This CDR3 region has 15 residues. V dropped 0 bases and J dropped 8 bases, with 16 bases sitting between them. The DNA for the CDR3 is TGCGCCAGCAGCCAAGATAGGCCCAGGGAAGAAGGCTACACCTTC. It translates to CASSQDRPREEGYTF.

This clonotype showed up many times. The chain employs TRBV10-3 and TRBJ2-7; 7 nucleotides match TRBD1. V trimming: 8 bases; J trimming: 1 base; junction bases outside the gene matches: 8. From germline, CDR1 is ENHRY and CDR2 SYGVKD. The CDR3 is 14 amino acids. This CDR3 is CAIRPGQESYEQYF. In DNA, the CDR3 is TGTGCCATCCGCCCCGGACAGGAATCCTACGAGCAGTACTTC.

This clonotype occurred many times. V usage is TRBV7-9 and J usage is TRBJ1-3; D remains unclear. Between the trimmed V and J ends, which lost 0 bases and 6 bases, there was a span of 6 bases. This CDR3 spans 13 amino acids. CDR1 and CDR2 from the germline V gene are SEHNR and FQNEAQ (reference sequence). The CDR3 coding sequence is TGTGCCAGCAGCTTAGCGTTGGAAAACACCATATATTTT. Its protein product is CASSLALENTIYF.

This clonotype was detected ten times or more. This chain connects TRBV7-8 to TRBJ2-4, with D perhaps being TRBD1 or TRBD2 (5 bases each). Between the trimmed V and J ends, which lost 8 bases and 5 bases, there was a span of 16 bases. Germline V lookup: CDR1 SGHVS, CDR2 FQNEAQ. The CDR3 has 14 residues. CDR3 sequence (DNA): TGTGCCAGCCGGGGCCCCGGTCGTCAAAACATTCAGTACTTC. Encoded protein: CASRGPGRQNIQYF.

This clonotype was seen at least ten times. The chain employs TRBV20-1 and TRBJ2-1, with TRBD2 identical over 11 bases. Germline V gives CDR1 DFQATT, CDR2 SNEGSKA (reference sequence). The CDR3 spans 16 residues. J lost 4 bases, V lost 2 bases, and 7 bases had no gene match. CDR3 sequence (DNA): TGCAGTGCTAGATTACCCCTAGCGGGGGGATACAATGAGCAGTTCTTC. Its translation is CSARLPLAGGYNEQFF.

The chain joins TRBV7-2 to TRBJ2-3; perhaps TRBD2 as D (7 bases). The CDR3 length is 15 residues. The germline V gene encodes CDR1 SGHTA and CDR2 FQGNSA. Trimming cost V 1 base and J 4 bases, with 12 bases left between them. CDR3 nucleotide sequence: TGTGCCAGCAGCTTAGGAGGGGGGGCACCAGATACGCAGTATTTT. This translates into CASSLGGGAPDTQYF.

This clonotype has a count of ten or more. The rearrangement joins TRBV20-1 to TRBJ2-3; 8 bases line up with TRBD2. The germline V gene encodes CDR1 DFQATT and CDR2 SNEGSKA (reference sequence). V trimming: 1 base; J trimming: 2 bases; junction bases outside the gene matches: 8. The CDR3 runs to 16 residues. The CDR3 nucleotides read TGCAGTGCTAGAGCCTTAAGCGGGGGTGACACAGATACGCAGTATTTT. It encodes CSARALSGGDTDTQYF.

The table lists this clonotype with many counts. V is TRBV18 and J is TRBJ2-3, with 7 bases lining up with TRBD1. The CDR3 is 16 amino acids. With V trimmed by 6 bases and J by 0 bases, 9 bases remained unmatched. The V gene's germline CDR1 is KGHSH and CDR2 LQKENI. CDR3: CASSDRVSKSTDTQYF. CDR3 bases: TGTGCCAGCTCCGACAGGGTTTCAAAGAGCACAGATACGCAGTATTTT. The whole variable domain, remainder taken from reference TRBV18 and TRBJ2-3, is NAGVMQNPRHLVRRRGQEARLRCSPMKGHSHVYWYRQLPEEGLKFMVYLQKENIIDESGMPKERFSAEFPKEGPSILRIQQVVRGDSAAYFCASSDRVSKSTDTQYFGPGTRLTVL.

The rearrangement uses TRBV20-1 and TRBJ1-4; maybe TRBD1 (6 bases). The CDR3 extends over 14 amino acids. Trimming took 6 bases from V and 0 from J, leaving 11 bases between them. Germline values: CDR1 DFQATT, CDR2 SNEGSKA (reference sequence). The CDR3 DNA sequence: TGCAGTGCCCCACAGGGTGCAACTAATGAAAAACTGTTTTTT. This translates into CSAPQGATNEKLFF.

This clonotype was counted at least ten times. V gene TRBV2 combines with J gene TRBJ1-1; TRBD1 agrees at 7 bases. This CDR3 comprises 16 residues. V shed 6 bases and J 1 base; nucleotides not matched to a gene: 11. Germline CDR1 and CDR2: SNHLY and FYNNEI. The CDR3 bases are TGTGCCAGCAGGACCGGGAGGGGGCAATGGAACACTGAAGCTTTCTTT. Its protein product is CASRTGRGQWNTEAFF.

This clonotype was observed many times. Since a much larger clone is just one base distant, this may be a read error. The V gene is TRBV20-1, the J gene TRBJ2-5, with TRBD2 identical over 12 bases. Germline V CDR1 and CDR2: DFQATT, SNEGSKA (reference sequence). The length of the CDR3 is 16 residues. CDR3 protein: CCASLSGTSGWETQYF. The CDR3 nucleotides read TGCTGTGCTAGCCTGTCGGGGACTAGCGGGTGGGAGACCCAGTACTTC.